This entry concerns a single T cell receptor (beta chain). The data were taken from a study of blood T cell repertoires in COVID-19. Sequencing was performed with immunoSEQ multiplex PCR; in TCRdb, only in-frame clones are kept and a portion is missing. The sample consists of some 57,000 clones, around 89% of them appearing once. The CDR3 is 10 amino acids. Germline V CDR1 and CDR2: MNHEY, SMNVEV (reference sequence). V shed 7 bases and J shed 6 bases, with 4 bases lying between them. The sequencing input was peripheral blood. The sequence came from a man aged 55 to 70 with acute or convalescent COVID-19. This sequence joins TRBV27 and TRBJ2-1; D is uncertain. CDR3 loop: CASNGNEQFF. The CDR3 DNA sequence: TGTGCCAGCAACGGCAATGAGCAGTTCTTC.